Shown below are 23 T cell receptor beta chains from a single sample sequenced in a study of cytomegalovirus exposure and HLA in healthy donors. The PCR ran on 60 Vbeta and 13 Jbeta primers. Here immunoSEQ multiplex PCR was the method, and the copy in TCRdb shows in-frame clones only, minus some. The table records approximately 70,000 clones, around three quarters of them present only once. Sequenced input: PBMCs. The receptors here all came from a man over 45 in good health and CMV-seronegative.

J is TRBJ1-1 and V is TRBV5-4; a possible D gene is TRBD1 (6 bases). The germline V gene has CDR1 SGHNT and CDR2 YYREEE (reference sequence). The V and J ends lost 4 bases and 8 bases respectively, with 12 bases between them. The CDR3 is 12 amino acids. CDR3 in DNA: TGTGCCAGCAGCGAAGGACAGATCGAAGCTTTCTTT. Encoded protein: CASSEGQIEAFF.

The V call is TRBV7-9, the J call TRBJ2-2; TRBD1 matches at 8 bases. Germline V lookup: CDR1 SEHNR, CDR2 FQNEAQ (reference sequence). The CDR3 is 15 amino acids. The junction had 3 bases not matched to a gene; V was cut back by 3 bases and J by 3 bases. CDR3 amino acids: CASSFAGGDTGELFF. The DNA for the CDR3 is TGTGCCAGCAGCTTTGCAGGGGGCGACACCGGGGAGCTGTTTTTT.

The chain combines TRBV10-2 with TRBJ2-1; D is perhaps TRBD2 (7 bases). Germline V gene lookup returns CDR1 WSHSY and CDR2 SAAADI. V was shortened by 6 bases and J by 7 bases, with 19 bases between the two germline ends. This CDR3 has 15 residues. CDR3 in DNA: TGCGCCAGCAGATTGGAGGGGGGGCCTGGGAATGAGCAGTTCTTC. Translated, it gives CASRLEGGPGNEQFF.

This clone was observed a handful of times. The chain carries TRBV28 and TRBJ1-5; 10 bases align to TRBD1. This CDR3 has 15 residues. Germline CDR1 is MDHEN and CDR2 is SYDVKM. The junction had 5 bases not matched to a gene; V was cut back by 2 bases and J by 7 bases. DNA for the CDR3: TGTGCCAGCAGTTTAGGGACAGGGGTTAACCAGCCCCAGCATTTT. Protein product: CASSLGTGVNQPQHF.

The J gene is TRBJ2-2, the V gene TRBV19; 10 bases agree with TRBD1. Trimming took 5 bases from V and 5 from J; bases not matched to a gene: 5. Germline loops: CDR1 LNHDA, CDR2 SQIVND (reference sequence). The CDR3 consists of 15 residues. This CDR3 reads CASSEGQGWTGELFF. Here the CDR3 DNA reads TGTGCCAGTAGTGAGGGACAGGGGTGGACCGGGGAGCTGTTTTTT.

This sequence joins TRBV18 and TRBJ2-1, with D uncertain. V lost 4 bases to trimming and J lost 10 bases, with 17 bases between them. The CDR3 loop spans 14 amino acids. CDR1 KGHSH and CDR2 LQKENI come from the germline V gene. For the CDR3, the DNA is TGTGCCAGCTCACGTTTCGGGTCAAAGCCGGAGCAGTTCTTC. Residues: CASSRFGSKPEQFF.

This clone was detected only a few times. The rearrangement joins TRBV6-6 to TRBJ1-1; 7 nucleotides line up with TRBD1. Germline V gives CDR1 MNHNY, CDR2 SVGAGI (reference sequence). This CDR3 comprises 16 residues. Germline trimming cut 5 bases from V and 1 base from J; bases unmatched to any gene: 10. CDR3 loop: CASSQTIGQANTEAFF. The DNA for the CDR3 is TGTGCCAGCAGTCAAACTATCGGACAGGCGAACACTGAAGCTTTCTTT.

The sample holds one count of this clone. The rearrangement links TRBV30 to TRBJ1-2; D uncertain. Germline assignment: CDR1 GTSNPN and CDR2 SVGIG (reference sequence). There are 12 residues in the CDR3. Trimming took off 2 bases at V and 4 bases at J, with 8 bases between the two ends. DNA of the CDR3: TGTGCCTGGAGTCCCGACACCTATGGCTACACCTTC. Protein product: CAWSPDTYGYTF.

V gene TRBV9 combines with J gene TRBJ1-2, with D perhaps matching TRBD1 (5 bases). This CDR3 comprises 13 residues. Germline V gene lookup returns CDR1 SGDLS and CDR2 YYNGEE. V was shortened by 1 base and J by 7 bases, with 11 bases between the two germline ends. The CDR3 protein is CASSVWGTGGYTF. CDR3 bases: TGTGCCAGCAGCGTATGGGGGACTGGTGGCTACACCTTC.

The chain is built from TRBV19 and TRBJ1-5; weak D call: TRBD1 (5 bases). Trimming left V 8 bases short and J 0 bases short, with 11 bases between. Per germline, CDR1 LNHDA and CDR2 SQIVND (reference sequence). The length of the CDR3 is 14 residues. The CDR3 bases are TGTGCCAGTCTCGACAGATCTAGCAATCAGCCCCAGCATTTT. Its translation: CASLDRSSNQPQHF.

The J gene is TRBJ1-5, the V gene TRBV4-3; a weak D match, TRBD1 (6 bases). CDR3 length: 17 residues. Germline V CDR1 and CDR2: LGHNA, YSLEER. V shed 3 bases and J shed 0 bases, with 15 bases lying between them. CDR3 bases: TGCGCCAGCAGCCATGGAAGGACAGAGAATAGCAATCAGCCCCAGCATTTT. Its protein product is CASSHGRTENSNQPQHF.

The CDR3 DNA sequence: TGCGCCAGCAGCCAAGTTGACAGAAAAAATCAGCCCCAGCATTTT. This codes for CASSQVDRKNQPQHF. The chain is built from TRBV4-1 and TRBJ1-5; D might be TRBD1 (5 bases). V dropped 1 base and J dropped 4 bases, with 11 bases sitting between them. CDR1 and CDR2 from the germline V gene are MGHRA and YSYEKL. This CDR3 is built from 15 residues.

The gene calls are TRBV30 and TRBJ1-1; 10 bases align to TRBD1. The V gene end was trimmed by 3 bases and the J gene end by 3 bases; junction bases not matched to a gene: 22. This CDR3 spans 20 amino acids. Per germline, CDR1 GTSNPN and CDR2 SVGIG (reference sequence). The CDR3 coding sequence is TGTGCCTGGAGAGTAATGGGGTTTCCGGGACAGGGGAGAGGAGACACTGAAGCTTTCTTT. Protein product: CAWRVMGFPGQGRGDTEAFF.

This CDR3 is CASTARDVAFF. CDR3 nucleotides: TGTGCCAGCACCGCGCGGGATGTAGCTTTCTTT. The V call is TRBV28, the J call TRBJ1-1; D gene unclear. Germline V CDR1 and CDR2: MDHEN, SYDVKM. The CDR3 contains 11 residues. V dropped 7 bases and J dropped 10 bases, with 13 bases sitting between them.

CDR3 amino acids: CASSPTLAGEETQYF. DNA of the CDR3: TGTGCCAGCAGCCCTACCCTAGCGGGGGAAGAGACCCAGTACTTC. This sequence joins TRBV6-5 and TRBJ2-5; 10 bases map to TRBD2. Germline V gene sequence: CDR1 MNHEY, CDR2 SVGAGI. The V segment lost 6 bases and the J segment 3 bases; nucleotides outside the gene matches: 7. This CDR3 contains 15 residues.

The chain uses TRBV27 and TRBJ1-5, with TRBD1 identical over 9 bases. The CDR3 contains 14 residues. Per germline, CDR1 MNHEY and CDR2 SMNVEV (reference sequence). Germline trimming cut 10 bases from V and 2 bases from J; bases unmatched to any gene: 6. CDR3 sequence (DNA): TGTGCCACGAGGGGACAGGGCGGCAATCAGCCCCAGCATTTT. It yields the protein CATRGQGGNQPQHF.

The chain employs TRBV30 and TRBJ1-5; D ambiguous. Germline-derived CDR1 and CDR2 are GTSNPN and SVGIG (reference sequence). V was cut by 2 bases and J by 5 bases, with 16 bases left in between. This CDR3 region has 15 residues. The CDR3 nucleotides are TGTGCCTGGAGTACGGCGGGAGGGTTCTATCAGCCCCAGCATTTT. This codes for CAWSTAGGFYQPQHF.

The chain uses TRBV30 and TRBJ2-7; D is undetermined. Germline CDR1 is GTSNPN and CDR2 is SVGIG (reference sequence). The CDR3 totals 12 residues. CDR3 sequence (DNA): TGTGCATCCGGCGGTTTGTCCTACGAGCAGTACTTC. It translates to CASGGLSYEQYF.

In its sample, this clone was seen a few times. The J gene is TRBJ2-7, the V gene TRBV7-9, with a tentative D call TRBD2 (6 bases). Between the trimmed V and J ends, which lost 1 base and 0 bases, there was a span of 10 bases. The CDR3 is made up of 15 amino acids. Germline V gene lookup returns CDR1 SEHNR and CDR2 FQNEAQ (reference sequence). The CDR3 DNA is TGTGCCAGCAGCTTAGATAGCGGCAGCTCCTACGAGCAGTACTTC. The encoded protein is CASSLDSGSSYEQYF.

This clone was seen only a few times. V is TRBV13 and J is TRBJ1-4; TRBD1 might be the D (5 bases). Trimming stripped 4 bases from V and 6 bases from J, with 12 bases between. The germline gives CDR1 PRHDT, CDR2 FYEKMQ (reference sequence). The CDR3 is made up of 14 amino acids. CDR3 in amino acids: CASSSKGWDEKLFF. In DNA form, the CDR3 reads TGTGCCAGCAGCTCCAAGGGGTGGGATGAAAAACTGTTTTTT.

The gene calls are TRBV1 and TRBJ1-5; the table's D call, TRBD1, was not checked against the DNA. TRBV1 is a pseudogene locus. The CDR3 sequence is 16 residues long. The CDR3 DNA reads as TGCACCAGCAGCCAAGATGGGCCAGGGCATCATCAGCCCCAGCATTTT. Its protein product is CTSSQDGPGHHQPQHF.

V is TRBV5-1 and J is TRBJ2-7; 8 bases line up with TRBD2. The CDR3 consists of 15 residues. Germline V lookup: CDR1 SGHRS, CDR2 YFSETQ. The V and J ends lost 4 bases and 12 bases, in that order; junction bases with no gene match: 18. The CDR3 nucleotides read TGCGCCAGCAGCCGTTCTCGGGGGGGCGCCGCTTTACGGTACTTC. Translating it yields CASSRSRGGAALRYF.

J is TRBJ2-3 and V is TRBV30, with TRBD2 matching 10 bases. CDR1 and CDR2 (germline): GTSNPN, SVGIG (reference sequence). Trimming removed 0 bases from V and 4 bases from J; junction bases left unmatched: 7. The CDR3 has 16 residues. The CDR3 region has the DNA TGTGCCTGGAGTGTTGGTAAAAGCGGGGGGGCAGATACGCAGTATTTT. It specifies CAWSVGKSGGADTQYF.